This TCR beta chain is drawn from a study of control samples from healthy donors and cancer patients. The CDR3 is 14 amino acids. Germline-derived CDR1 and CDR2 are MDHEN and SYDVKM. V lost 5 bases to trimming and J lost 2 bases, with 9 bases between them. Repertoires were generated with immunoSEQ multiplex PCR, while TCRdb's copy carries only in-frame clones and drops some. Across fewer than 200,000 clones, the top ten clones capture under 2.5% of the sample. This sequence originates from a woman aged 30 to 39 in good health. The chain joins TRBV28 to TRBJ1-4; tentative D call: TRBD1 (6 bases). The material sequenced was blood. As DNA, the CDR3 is TGTGCCAGCAGTCCAGGGGATACTAATGAAAAACTGTTTTTT. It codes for CASSPGDTNEKLFF.